The clone carrying this T cell receptor beta chain turned up a few times. Methods used by the authors: Amplification with reference gene primers provided the estimates of nucleated cell counts. TCRdb keeps only in-frame clones here, not all; method: immunoSEQ multiplex PCR. V and J calls and clone size are those listed in that table; D and trimming were worked out from the DNA. The table records 110,000 or so clones, about 80% of them present only once. The entry originates in a study of blood T cell repertoires in COVID-19. Study-level information: Collection of acute and convalescent COVID-19 samples took place in the United States, Italy and Spain. In each case, the material was cDNA or gDNA derived from T cells, B-cell-depleted T cells, or PBMCs.

V dropped 5 bases and J dropped 5 bases, with 15 bases sitting between them. Germline CDR1 and CDR2: ENHRY and SYGVKD. The CDR3 loop spans 15 amino acids. The origin of this receptor is a woman between 65 and 79 years old with acute or convalescent COVID-19. The rearrangement joins TRBV10-3 to TRBJ1-4; D is possibly TRBD1 (6 bases). The material sequenced was peripheral blood. The CDR3 DNA sequence: TGTGCCATCAGTCCCCACCGGGACAACAATGAAAAACTGTTTTTT. Translated, it gives CAISPHRDNNEKLFF.